This T cell receptor (beta chain) was identified during a study of blood T cell repertoires in COVID-19. Overall study: T cells, B-cell-depleted T cells, or PBMCs supplied cDNA or gDNA.

Germline-derived CDR1 and CDR2 are LNHDA and SQIVND (reference sequence). V was pared by 9 bases and J by 5 bases, with 10 bases between. The CDR3 spans 11 residues. Clones were read by immunoSEQ multiplex PCR, and TCRdb kept only the in-frame ones, dropping some. The sample carries approximately 170,000 clones, 74% recorded once. The table lists this clone with a few counts. The V call is TRBV19, the J call TRBJ1-1; D remains ambiguous. Sample: peripheral blood. The receptor was isolated from a woman older than 75 with acute or convalescent COVID-19. CDR3 sequence reads: CASAFRTEAFF. The DNA for the CDR3 is TGTGCCAGCGCCTTCCGGACTGAAGCTTTCTTT.